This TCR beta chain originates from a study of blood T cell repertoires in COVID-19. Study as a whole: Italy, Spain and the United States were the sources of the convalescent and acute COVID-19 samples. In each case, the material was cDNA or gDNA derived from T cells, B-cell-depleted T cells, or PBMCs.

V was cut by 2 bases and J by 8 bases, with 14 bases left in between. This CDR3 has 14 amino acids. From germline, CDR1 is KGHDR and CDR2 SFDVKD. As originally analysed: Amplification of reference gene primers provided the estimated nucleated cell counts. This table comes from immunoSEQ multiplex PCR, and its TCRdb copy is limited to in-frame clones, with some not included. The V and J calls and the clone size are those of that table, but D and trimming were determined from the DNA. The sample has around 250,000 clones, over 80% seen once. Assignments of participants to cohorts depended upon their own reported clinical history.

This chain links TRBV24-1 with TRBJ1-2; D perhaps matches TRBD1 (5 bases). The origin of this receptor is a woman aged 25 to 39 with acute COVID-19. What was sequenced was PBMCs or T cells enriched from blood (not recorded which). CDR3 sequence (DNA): TGTGCCACCAGTGATTCGGGGCGCGGGAGCGGCTACACCTTC. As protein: CATSDSGRGSGYTF.